Listed below are T cell receptor beta chains from one sample, sequenced in a study of T-cell reconstitution after alpha-beta-depleted transplantation in children. TCRdb analysed the PCR reads with MiXCR anew, one entry per CDR3 protein. Altogether under 300,000 distinct CDR3 sequences are present, approximately 9.8% being singletons, with the ten largest covering approximately 5%. The specimen was PBMCs from the stem cell graft donor, collected from the stem cell graft. The receptor set was obtained from a human donor who donated a stem cell graft to a child with SCID. CDR3s include the opening cysteine and the closing phenylalanine or tryptophan. Fields, in order: clone size, J gene, V gene, D gene, CDR3 protein, CDR3 DNA. D genes are given only for firm matches. Some rows mark clone size as missing; the rest say once, few, many or name a class of expanded clone.

>many|TRBJ1-6|TRBV4-1|TRBD1
CASSQEGQYNSPLHF
TGCGCCAGCAGCCAAGAGGGACAGTATAATTCACCCCTCCACTTT
>many|TRBJ2-3|TRBV20-1|.
CSASRDVSDGPDTQYF
TGCAGTGCTAGCCGGGATGTTTCCGACGGCCCAGATACGCAGTATTTT
>many|TRBJ1-6|TRBV20-1|TRBD1
CSASRGTGSPLHF
TGCAGTGCTAGTCGAGGGACAGGTTCACCCCTCCACTTT
>many|TRBJ1-1|TRBV10-2|.
CASSRRGTEAFF
TGCGCCAGCAGTCGTAGGGGCACTGAAGCTTTCTTT
>few|TRBJ1-1|TRBV10-3|.
CAISESTRGKGTEAFF
TGTGCCATCAGTGAGTCGACTCGGGGTAAGGGCACTGAAGCTTTCTTT
>many|TRBJ1-6|TRBV5-5|.
CASSFQVRSPLHF
TGTGCCAGCAGCTTCCAGGTCAGGTCACCCCTCCACTTT
>few|TRBJ2-2|TRBV7-8|TRBD2
CASSLGTSRWNTGELFF
TGTGCCAGCAGCTTAGGGACTAGCAGATGGAACACCGGGGAGCTGTTTTTT
>many|TRBJ1-2|TRBV29-1|.
CSVVDTYVYTF
TGCAGCGTTGTGGACACCTATGTCTACACCTTC
>many|TRBJ2-7|TRBV29-1|.
CSVEGVSGGRAEQYF
TGCAGCGTTGAAGGCGTGTCAGGTGGAAGAGCCGAGCAGTACTTC
>many|TRBJ1-2|TRBV5-1|.
CASTQGRGEEGYTF
TGCGCCAGCACCCAAGGCAGGGGCGAGGAAGGCTACACCTTC
>many|TRBJ1-2|TRBV20-1|.
CSASPPQEYGYTF
TGCAGTGCTAGTCCCCCCCAGGAATATGGCTACACCTTC
>many|TRBJ1-1|TRBV5-1|.
CASSAGRNTEAFF
TGCGCCAGCAGCGCGGGACGGAACACTGAAGCTTTCTTT
>.|TRBJ2-4|TRBV6-4|TRBD2
CASSTSGNIQYF
TGTGCCAGCAGTACTAGCGGAAACATTCAGTACTTC
>many|TRBJ1-2|TRBV20-1|TRBD1
CSAAKGAAGNYGYTF
TGCAGTGCCGCGAAGGGGGCAGCGGGGAACTATGGCTACACCTTC
>few|TRBJ1-5|TRBV2|.
CASSGWPNQPQHF
TGTGCCAGCAGTGGGTGGCCTAATCAGCCCCAGCATTTT
>many|TRBJ1-1|TRBV7-6|.
CASSPALNTEAFF
TGTGCCAGCAGCCCCGCCTTGAACACTGAAGCTTTCTTT
>many|TRBJ1-2|TRBV7-2|.
CASSLLADYGYTF
TGTGCCAGCAGCTTATTGGCAGACTATGGCTACACCTTC
>many|TRBJ2-2|TRBV12-3/TRBV12-4|.
CASSFRTNTGELFF
TGTGCCAGCAGTTTTCGGACGAACACCGGGGAGCTGTTTTTT
>many|TRBJ1-2|TRBV28|TRBD1
CASSSGQGDGYTF
TGTGCCAGCAGTTCGGGACAGGGCGATGGCTACACCTTC
>many|TRBJ2-5|TRBV7-9|TRBD2
CASLAGFQETQYF
TGTGCCAGCCTAGCGGGGTTCCAAGAGACCCAGTACTTC
>many|TRBJ1-2|TRBV20-1|.
CSAPRHNGGYTF
TGCAGTGCCCCCCGACATAACGGGGGCTACACCTTC
>.|TRBJ2-5|TRBV19|.
CASRPRGAKETQYF
TGTGCCAGTCGACCCCGGGGGGCGAAAGAGACCCAGTACTTC
>many|TRBJ1-2|TRBV5-1|.
CASSFGSQTGYTF
TGCGCCAGCAGCTTCGGCAGCCAAACTGGCTACACCTTC
>many|TRBJ2-5|TRBV2|.
CASSEMATNQETQYF
TGTGCCAGCAGTGAAATGGCGACAAACCAAGAGACCCAGTACTTC
>.|TRBJ1-2|TRBV18|.
CASSPSTGYTF
TGTGCCAGCTCACCGAGTACTGGCTACACCTTC
>many|TRBJ2-4|TRBV28|.
CASSLIQGDIQYF
TGTGCCAGCAGTTTAATTCAGGGTGACATTCAGTACTTC
>many|TRBJ2-1|TRBV20-1|TRBD2
CSARPGLAGHNEQFF
TGCAGTGCTAGACCCGGACTAGCGGGCCACAATGAGCAGTTCTTC
>many|TRBJ1-5|TRBV5-1|.
CASSLEAGNNQPQHF
TGCGCCAGCAGCTTGGAGGCAGGGAACAATCAGCCCCAGCATTTT
>.|TRBJ2-7|TRBV6-5|TRBD1
CASGSGTGAEGYEQYF
TGTGCCAGCGGGTCCGGGACAGGAGCCGAGGGGTACGAGCAGTACTTC
>.|TRBJ2-5|TRBV7-8|TRBD2
CASSLGTQQALGGETQYF
TGTGCCAGCAGCTTAGGGACACAACAGGCATTGGGAGGGGAGACCCAGTACTTC
>many|TRBJ2-3|TRBV5-1|.
CASSFGRDTQYF
TGCGCCAGCAGCTTTGGGCGGGATACGCAGTATTTT
>many|TRBJ2-2|TRBV7-2|.
CASSLPWVTGELFF
TGTGCCAGCAGCTTGCCCTGGGTTACCGGGGAGCTGTTTTTT
>.|TRBJ2-1|TRBV2|TRBD2
CASSEKTSGGRNEQFF
TGTGCCAGCAGTGAAAAGACTAGCGGGGGACGGAATGAGCAGTTCTTC
>many|TRBJ1-2|TRBV7-9|.
CASSLQVMNGYTF
TGTGCCAGCAGCTTACAGGTGATGAATGGCTACACCTTC
>many|TRBJ2-7|TRBV5-1|.
CASSLDYYEQYF
TGCGCCAGCAGCTTGGACTACTACGAGCAGTACTTC
>many|TRBJ1-2|TRBV30|.
CAWSLAGANYGYTF
TGTGCCTGGAGTTTGGCAGGGGCTAACTATGGCTACACCTTC